One sample yielded the 10 T cell receptor beta chains listed below, sequenced in a study of T cell repertoires in cytomegalovirus infection. TCRdb passed the reads through MiXCR, listing each CDR3 protein once. Found here are about 230,000 distinct CDR3 sequences, 20% to 25% of them singletons; the top ten hold 15% to 20%. Sequencing was performed on CD8+ T cells from PBMCs. The receptors were gathered from a human donor in good health (CMV status not recorded). Some clones in this sample may be carry-over from other donors' samples.

Only a few counts were recorded for this clonotype. This chain links TRBV5-1 with TRBJ1-1; D is uncertain. CDR1 SGHRS and CDR2 YFSETQ come from the germline V gene. V gave up 1 base and J gave up 2 bases, with 9 bases separating them. This CDR3 spans 14 amino acids. This CDR3 is CASSLWNSNTEAFF. The CDR3, as DNA: TGCGCCAGCAGCTTGTGGAACTCAAACACTGAAGCTTTCTTT.

This clonotype was recorded at least ten times. The J gene is TRBJ2-1, the V gene TRBV12-3 or TRBV12-4; no reliable D call. Trimming pared 6 bases from V and 13 bases from J, leaving 22 bases between. CDR3 size: 14 residues. The CDR3 sequence is CASSPETPSGDQFF. The CDR3 DNA reads TGTGCCAGCAGCCCAGAAACACCTAGTGGAGACCAGTTCTTC.

This clonotype came up many times. CDR3 sequence: CASSRVAPTGQAGANVLTF. The CDR3, as DNA: TGTGCCAGCAGTCGAGTCGCCCCGACAGGGCAGGCTGGGGCCAACGTCCTGACTTTC. This chain uses TRBV12-3 or TRBV12-4 with TRBJ2-6, with 7 bases matching TRBD1. The CDR3 length is 19 residues. After removal of 5 bases from V and 2 bases from J, the junction contained 15 bases not matched to a gene.

This clonotype was seen more than once but under ten times. This chain connects TRBV9 to TRBJ1-3; D gene uncertain. The CDR3 totals 15 residues. The V end was cut by 4 bases, the J end by 3 bases, with 14 bases between. Germline-derived CDR1 and CDR2 are SGDLS and YYNGEE. The CDR3 DNA is TGTGCCAGCAGCTCAGAGGCAATCGGTGGAAACACCATATATTTT. Translating gives CASSSEAIGGNTIYF.

This clonotype was counted ten times or more. The rearrangement links TRBV11-3 to TRBJ1-1; D is unresolved. Germline CDR1 is SGHNT and CDR2 is YENEEA. V lost 3 bases, J lost 0 bases, and 11 bases lay in between. CDR3 length: 15 amino acids. CDR3 sequence (DNA): TGTGCCAGCAGCTTCCTGGGCAGCATGAACACTGAAGCTTTCTTT. It translates to CASSFLGSMNTEAFF. The full variable domain, rest sourced from reference TRBV11-3 and TRBJ1-1, is EAGVVQSPRYKIIEKKQPVAFWCNPISGHNTLYWYLQNLGQGPELLIRYENEEAVDDSQLPKDRFSAERLKGVDSTLKIQPAELGDSAVYLCASSFLGSMNTEAFFGQGTRLTVV.

The chain combines TRBV7-2 with TRBJ1-1; possibly TRBD1 for D (5 bases). V was clipped by 1 base and J by 4 bases, with 13 bases between them. Germline V gene lookup returns CDR1 SGHTA and CDR2 FQGNSA. This CDR3 region has 15 residues. The chain's CDR3 is CASSLDGAGGTEAFF. The CDR3 DNA follows: TGTGCCAGCAGCTTAGACGGGGCCGGAGGCACTGAAGCTTTCTTT.

This chain uses TRBV12-3 or TRBV12-4 with TRBJ2-5, with D perhaps given as TRBD1 or TRBD2 (5 bases each). V shed 3 bases and J shed 10 bases, with 18 bases lying between them. The CDR3 is 14 residues long. As DNA, the CDR3 is TGTGCCAGCAGTTTGGGTGGGGGAGCACTAGGCCAGTACTTC. Its protein is CASSLGGGALGQYF.

This clonotype was counted many times. This rearrangement joins TRBV20-1 to TRBJ2-1; weak D call: TRBD2 (5 bases). The CDR3 sequence is 12 residues long. The V and J ends lost 2 bases and 8 bases respectively, with 10 bases between them. Germline-derived CDR1 and CDR2 are DFQATT and SNEGSKA (reference sequence). CDR3 region: CSARRVGDEQFF. CDR3 sequence (DNA): TGCAGTGCTAGAAGGGTCGGGGATGAGCAGTTCTTC.

The rearrangement joins TRBV4-1 to TRBJ1-1; tentatively, D is TRBD1 (6 bases). This CDR3 has 18 amino acids. Germline CDR1 MGHRA, CDR2 YSYEKL. Between the trimmed V and J ends, which lost 0 bases and 0 bases, there was a span of 17 bases. CDR3 in DNA: TGCGCCAGCAGCCAAGAGGGGGGGCTTGGGGGCATGAACACTGAAGCTTTCTTT. Its protein is CASSQEGGLGGMNTEAFF.

In this sample, this clonotype turned up many times. The chain employs TRBV7-2 and TRBJ2-7, with D possibly TRBD1 on 5 matching bases. V gave up 11 bases and J gave up 2 bases, with 13 bases separating them. Germline V gene sequence: CDR1 SGHTA, CDR2 FQGNSA. There are 12 residues in the CDR3. CDR3 region: CAVAGQTYEQYF. Here the CDR3 DNA reads TGTGCCGTGGCAGGGCAGACCTACGAGCAGTACTTC.